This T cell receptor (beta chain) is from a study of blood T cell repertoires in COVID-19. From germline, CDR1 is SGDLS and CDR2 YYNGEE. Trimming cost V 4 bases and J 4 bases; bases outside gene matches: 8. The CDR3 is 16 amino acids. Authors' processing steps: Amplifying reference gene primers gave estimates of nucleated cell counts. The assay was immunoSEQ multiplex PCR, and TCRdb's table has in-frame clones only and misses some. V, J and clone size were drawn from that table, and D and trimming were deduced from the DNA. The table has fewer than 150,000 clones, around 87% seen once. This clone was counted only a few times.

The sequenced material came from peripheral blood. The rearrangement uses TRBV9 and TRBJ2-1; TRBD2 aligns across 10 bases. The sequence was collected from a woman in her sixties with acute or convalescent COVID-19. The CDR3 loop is CASSRASGSQYNEQFF. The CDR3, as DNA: TGTGCCAGCAGCAGAGCTAGCGGGAGCCAATACAATGAGCAGTTCTTC.